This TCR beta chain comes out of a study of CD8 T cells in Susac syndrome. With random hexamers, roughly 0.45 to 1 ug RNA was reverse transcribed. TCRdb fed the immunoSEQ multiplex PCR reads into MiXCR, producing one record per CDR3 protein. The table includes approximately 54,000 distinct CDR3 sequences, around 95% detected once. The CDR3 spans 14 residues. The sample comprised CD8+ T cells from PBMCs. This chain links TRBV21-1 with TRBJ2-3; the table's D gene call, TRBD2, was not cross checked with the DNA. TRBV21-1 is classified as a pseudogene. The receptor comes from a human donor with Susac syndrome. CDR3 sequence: CASSRDAAPDTQYF. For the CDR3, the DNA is TGTGCCAGCAGCAGGGACGCGGCCCCAGATACGCAGTATTTT.